The 14 T cell receptor beta chains below were found in one sample sequenced in a study of Graves' ophthalmopathy and Graves' hyperthyroidism. Using RNA transcripts, the TCR beta CDR3 regions were amplified. First-round RT-PCR relied on HTBI primers, and a second-round multiplex PCR came next. Using its own MiXCR run on the multiplex PCR reads, TCRdb lists one record per CDR3 protein. The table includes around 1,200,000 distinct CDR3 sequences, 35% to 45% detected once. Sequences were obtained from peripheral blood or thyroid tissue (not recorded which). Source of these receptors: an adult man with Graves' hyperthyroidism.

This clonotype was seen many times. This chain uses TRBV7-9 with TRBJ2-5; D unclear. Trimming left V 1 base short and J 0 bases short, with 9 bases between. CDR3 length: 15 amino acids. Germline values: CDR1 SEHNR, CDR2 FQNEAQ (reference sequence). Here the CDR3 DNA reads TGTGCCAGCAGCTTAGGAGCTGGGAACCAAGAGACCCAGTACTTC. Amino acids: CASSLGAGNQETQYF.

The chain combines TRBV10-2 with TRBJ2-7, with a tentative D call TRBD2 (6 bases). The V end lost 0 bases, the J end lost 6 bases, and 15 bases lay between the germline ends. The CDR3 spans 15 residues. Germline assignment: CDR1 WSHSY and CDR2 SAAADI. Here the CDR3 reads CASSESEGIASEQYF. The CDR3 nucleotides read TGCGCCAGCAGTGAGTCGGAGGGGATAGCGAGCGAGCAGTACTTC.

This clonotype was observed at least ten times. The V gene is TRBV29-1, the J gene TRBJ2-5, with D tentatively TRBD1 (5 bases). From germline, CDR1 is SQVTM and CDR2 ANQGSEA. The CDR3 runs to 15 residues. The ends were cut back, 4 bases at V and 5 bases at J, with 20 bases in the middle. CDR3 coding DNA: TGCAGCGTTGGCGGTCGGGCAGGGCCCGGTGAGACCCAGTACTTC. Its protein is CSVGGRAGPGETQYF. Complete variable domain (other parts from reference TRBV29-1 and TRBJ2-5): SAVISQKPSRDICQRGTSLTIQCQVDSQVTMMFWYRQQPGQSLTLIATANQGSEATYESGFVIDKFPISRPNLTFSTLTVSNMSPEDSSIYLCSVGGRAGPGETQYFGPGTRLLVL.

This clonotype has a count of ten or more. The rearrangement uses TRBV7-2 and TRBJ1-5, with TRBD1 identical over 8 bases. After removal of 5 bases from V and 1 base from J, the junction contained 7 bases not matched to a gene. This CDR3 has 16 residues. The germline CDR1 and CDR2 sequences are SGHTA and FQGNSA. CDR3 bases: TGTGCCAGCAGCATATCCGGACAGGGCAGCAATCAGCCCCAGCATTTT. It yields the protein CASSISGQGSNQPQHF.

This clonotype was observed at least ten times. The genes are TRBV20-1 and TRBJ1-1, with D uncertain. Trimming stripped 6 bases from V and 10 bases from J, with 18 bases between. The CDR3 is 12 amino acids. The germline gives CDR1 DFQATT, CDR2 SNEGSKA (reference sequence). CDR3 sequence: CSATNRGYGAFF. The CDR3 nucleotides read TGCAGTGCAACAAACAGAGGCTATGGAGCTTTCTTT.

This clonotype has only a few counts. This chain uses TRBV5-5 with TRBJ1-2; D call uncertain. V gave up 2 bases and J gave up 6 bases, with 8 bases separating them. The CDR3 runs 12 residues. Germline V CDR1 and CDR2: SGHKS, YYEKEE (reference sequence). The CDR3 sequence: CASSLALDGYTF. As DNA, the CDR3 is TGTGCCAGCAGCTTAGCATTGGATGGCTACACCTTC.

This clonotype was picked up a small number of times. This chain links TRBV4-1 with TRBJ2-7; D might be TRBD1 or TRBD2, each matching 6 bases. Germline loops: CDR1 MGHRA, CDR2 YSYEKL. The CDR3 contains 16 residues. V gave up 1 base and J gave up 1 base, with 14 bases separating them. The CDR3 DNA reads TGCGCCAGCAGCCAAGCCATCGGGGGCCGATCCTACGAGCAGTACTTC. As protein: CASSQAIGGRSYEQYF.

This clonotype was observed a single time. The junction shows a germline mismatch at one end, possibly a read error. The V gene is TRBV5-1, the J gene TRBJ2-7, with 9 bases aligning to TRBD2. The CDR3 sequence is 15 residues long. The V gene's germline CDR1 is SGHRS and CDR2 YFSETQ. CDR3 protein: CASSLDGGGALEQYF. The CDR3 DNA reads TGTGCCAGCAGCTTAGATGGCGGGGGGGCCCTCGAGCAGTACTTC.

This chain joins TRBV12-3 or TRBV12-4 and TRBJ1-5, with D unresolved. There are 12 residues in the CDR3. V was clipped by 5 bases and J by 8 bases, with 10 bases between them. As DNA, the CDR3 is TGTGCCAGCAGTCTCGCCCAAGAGCCCCAGCATTTT. Its translation: CASSLAQEPQHF.

This clonotype showed up just a few times. The V and J genes are TRBV12-3 or TRBV12-4 and TRBJ2-7; 8 bases match TRBD1. The CDR3 length is 15 residues. V lost 5 bases to trimming and J lost 5 bases; unmatched junction nucleotides: 11. CDR3 in amino acids: CASSPRTGSLDEQYF. In DNA, the CDR3 is TGTGCCAGCAGTCCCCGGACAGGGTCTTTGGACGAGCAGTACTTC.

This sequence joins TRBV6-2 or TRBV6-3 and TRBJ2-2; weak D call: TRBD1 (5 bases). V dropped 4 bases and J dropped 7 bases, with 10 bases sitting between them. The CDR3 is made up of 13 amino acids. Per the germline V gene, CDR1 is MNHEY and CDR2 is SVGEGT. The CDR3 region has the DNA TGTGCCAGCAGTTTGACAGTCTTCGGGGAGCTGTTTTTT. It yields the protein CASSLTVFGELFF.

The table lists this clonotype with many counts. The chain couples TRBV11-2 to TRBJ2-7; 9 nucleotides match TRBD1. CDR1 SGHAT and CDR2 FQNNGV come from the germline V gene. The CDR3 runs to 15 residues. V shed 6 bases and J 0 bases; nucleotides not matched to a gene: 6. CDR3: CASRGQGMSSYEQYF. The CDR3 DNA sequence: TGTGCCAGCAGAGGACAGGGGATGAGCTCCTACGAGCAGTACTTC.

The gene calls are TRBV10-3 and TRBJ2-3; possibly TRBD1 for D (6 bases). The ends were cut back, 6 bases at V and 3 bases at J, with 16 bases in the middle. Germline V gene data show CDR1 as ENHRY and CDR2 as SYGVKD. The CDR3 is 15 amino acids. As DNA, the CDR3 is TGTGCCATCAGGGGCGGTCCACAGGGAACAGATACGCAGTATTTT. It encodes CAIRGGPQGTDTQYF.

The chain combines TRBV20-1 with TRBJ2-5; D may match TRBD1 or TRBD2 (5 bases each). The V end was cut by 4 bases, the J end by 5 bases, with 8 bases between. CDR3 length: 11 residues. From germline, CDR1 is DFQATT and CDR2 SNEGSKA (reference sequence). CDR3 bases: TGCAGTGCTACCGGGGCGGAGACCCAGTACTTC. It codes for CSATGAETQYF.